This TCR beta chain was sequenced for a study of shared clonotypes between healthy human individuals. Overall study: CD4 naive and memory got three plates each, CD8 naive two, CD8 memory one.

In the sorted-subset replicate PCRs, 200 ng DNA, around 30,000 T cell genomes, was used. Libraries were prepared by immunoSEQ multiplex PCR; TCRdb keeps only in-frame clonotypes and omits some of them. The table shows about 1,500,000 clones, with more than 95% occurring only once. Overall study results and limits: It was observed that roughly 5% of naive CD4 clonotypes were shared across a few donors. Lower generation probabilities were found for non-shared clonotypes than for those shared by all four donors.

The CDR3 has 13 amino acids. The germline V gene encodes CDR1 SEHNR and CDR2 FQNEAQ (reference sequence). V lost 5 bases, J lost 6 bases, and 14 bases lay in between. Worth noting for this clone: Its matching antigen is unknown.

V gene TRBV7-9 combines with J gene TRBJ2-7; no clear D gene. Sequencing was done on a sample of naive CD4+ T cells sorted from blood. As to subset: CD45RA+ positively selected. The TCR was taken from a man aged 25 to 45 in good health. Here the CDR3 DNA reads TGTGCCAGCAGCCTAATTGGAAGAGCCGAGCAGTACTTC. Amino acids: CASSLIGRAEQYF.